One TCR beta chain is described in this entry. This specimen comes from a study of monozygotic twins with inflammatory bowel disease. TCRalpha and TCRbeta cDNA went through nested PCRs of approximately 17 and 9 cycles, two in total. TCRdb reanalyzed the 5' RACE reads, giving one entry per CDR3 protein sequence and no DNA. The listing records 400,000 to 500,000 distinct CDR3 sequences. CDR3 size: 15 residues. The germline V gene has CDR1 SGHTA and CDR2 FQGTGA. V and J are TRBV7-3 and TRBJ1-2; absent DNA, TCRdb's TRBD1 call cannot be checked. This receptor was identified in a human donor with ulcerative colitis or Crohn's disease, or a healthy co-twin of an affected twin (not recorded which). Sequenced: blood. The CDR3 region is CASSLDNSGAGGYTF.